This T cell receptor beta chain appears in the sequencing data of a study of blood T cell repertoires in COVID-19 (TCRdb year 2020). Some background on the complete study: Samples covering the acute and convalescent phases of COVID-19 were provided by collaborators in the United States, Italy and Spain. The material from the prospective study consisted of cDNA or gDNA derived from T cells, B-cell-depleted T cells, or PBMCs. Subjects who had been exposed to COVID-19, were actively infected with it, or had recovered from it provided the deeply sampled blood TCRbeta repertoires that made up the dataset. The repertoires were made available in a free public database intended to serve as a resource for research on the immune response to SARS-CoV-2. The samples were drawn from two sources: the first 160 participants of the ongoing ImmuneRACE study, and 1,200 or so subjects contributed by 6 global collaborators. A de-identified subject ID, COVID-19 status, age in years and sex were almost always included in the sample metadata. HLA class I and class II types, where available, came from metadata supplied by the sample provider rather than from assay-based typing.

Remarks on this clone: It lacks a known antigen. No base quality information exists; no much larger clone differs at one position.

In the prospective study, participants were about 18 to 95 years old, resided in under 30 geographic areas of the United States, and were enrolled through a virtual design. In the prospective study, cohorts were assigned on the basis of participant-reported clinical history obtained from a screening survey and a study questionnaire. For ImmuneRACE Cohort 3, a participant was defined as recovered based on two consecutive negative NP/OP PCR tests, clearance by a healthcare professional, or resolution of symptoms. Each participant in the prospective study had whole blood, serum and a nasopharyngeal or oropharyngeal swab collected by mobile phlebotomists. Additional blood draws and questionnaires over an approximately 2-month period could optionally be provided by prospective study participants. Blood samples from the prospective study were shipped frozen or at room temperature prior to DNA extraction.

The CDR1 and CDR2 encoded by the germline V gene are MDHEN and SYDVKM. The CDR3, cysteine through phenylalanine, is 16 amino acids long. The kept DNA is CDR3 alone, 48 bases in frame from the first base. V loses 3 bases, J loses 1 base, and the germline ends lie 13 bases apart. The immunoSEQ Assay, a bias-controlled multiplex PCR, was used to amplify TCRbeta CDR3 regions from genomic DNA. The original methods were these. The number of nucleated cells in each sample was estimated by amplification of reference gene primers within the assay. To quantify the absolute abundance of each unique TCRbeta CDR3 rearrangement, sequence reads were collapsed and filtered. Productive Simpson clonality was computed per sample as the square root of Simpson's diversity index over productive rearrangements. TCRdb holds this immuneACCESS table with in-frame rearrangements only. Some clones are missing; in checked studies, unresolved V genes explain under half, and the rest has no known cause. V and J calls and clone size follow that table, whereas D and trimming were derived from the DNA. In this sample the table shows 250,000 to 300,000 clones, approximately 85% of which occur a single time. Approximately 2% of the sample belongs to the ten largest clones.

General findings and caveats noted by the study authors: Clinical and demographic metadata were provided uncurated, with the amount varying by source and participant.

The source of this sequence is a woman in her forties or fifties who had recovered from COVID-19. The chain was built from TRBV28 and TRBJ1-5, with no D gene named confidently. Source material: PBMCs or T cells enriched from blood (not recorded which). DNA sequence: TGTGCCAGCAGTTTGCCTCATGGAGAGAGCAATCAGCCCCAGCATTTT. This is translated as CASSLPHGESNQPQHF.